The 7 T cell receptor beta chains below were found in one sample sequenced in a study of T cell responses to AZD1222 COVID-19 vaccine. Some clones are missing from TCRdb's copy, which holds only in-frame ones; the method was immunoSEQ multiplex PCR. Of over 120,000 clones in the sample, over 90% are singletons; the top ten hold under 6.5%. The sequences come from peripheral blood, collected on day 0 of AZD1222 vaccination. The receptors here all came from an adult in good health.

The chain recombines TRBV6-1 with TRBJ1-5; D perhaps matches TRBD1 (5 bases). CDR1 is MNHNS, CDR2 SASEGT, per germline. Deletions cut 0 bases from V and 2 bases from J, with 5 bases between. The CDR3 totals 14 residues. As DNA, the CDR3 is TGTGCCAGCAGTGAAGCACAGGGCAATCAGCCCCAGCATTTT. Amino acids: CASSEAQGNQPQHF.

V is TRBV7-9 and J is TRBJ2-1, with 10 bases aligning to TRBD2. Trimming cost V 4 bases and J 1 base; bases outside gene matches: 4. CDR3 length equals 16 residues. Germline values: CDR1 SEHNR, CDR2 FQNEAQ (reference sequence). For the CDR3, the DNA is TGTGCCAGCAGCTCGTGGACTAGCGGTTCCTACAATGAGCAGTTCTTC. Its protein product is CASSSWTSGSYNEQFF.

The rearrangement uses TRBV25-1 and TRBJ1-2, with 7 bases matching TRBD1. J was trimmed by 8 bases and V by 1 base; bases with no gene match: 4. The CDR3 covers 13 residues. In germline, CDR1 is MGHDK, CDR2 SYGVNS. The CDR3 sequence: CASSEFWTGGYTF. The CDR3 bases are TGTGCCAGCAGTGAATTTTGGACAGGAGGCTACACCTTC.

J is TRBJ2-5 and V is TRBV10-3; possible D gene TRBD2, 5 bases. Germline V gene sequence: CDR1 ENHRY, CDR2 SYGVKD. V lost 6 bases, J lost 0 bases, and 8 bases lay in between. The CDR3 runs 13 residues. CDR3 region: CAIRMEDQETQYF. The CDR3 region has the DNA TGTGCCATCAGGATGGAGGACCAAGAGACCCAGTACTTC.

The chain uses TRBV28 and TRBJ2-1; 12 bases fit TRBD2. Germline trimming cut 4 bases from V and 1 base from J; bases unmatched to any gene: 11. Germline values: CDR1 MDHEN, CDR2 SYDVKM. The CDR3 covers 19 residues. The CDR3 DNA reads TGTGCCAGCAGTTCCCTAGCGGGAGGGCCAAAGTCGTCCTACAATGAGCAGTTCTTC. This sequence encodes CASSSLAGGPKSSYNEQFF.

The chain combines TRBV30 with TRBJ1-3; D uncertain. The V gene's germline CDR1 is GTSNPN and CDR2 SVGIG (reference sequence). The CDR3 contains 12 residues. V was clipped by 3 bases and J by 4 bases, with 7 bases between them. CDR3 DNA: TGTGCCTGGAGGAGGGCGGGAAACACCATATATTTT. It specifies CAWRRAGNTIYF.

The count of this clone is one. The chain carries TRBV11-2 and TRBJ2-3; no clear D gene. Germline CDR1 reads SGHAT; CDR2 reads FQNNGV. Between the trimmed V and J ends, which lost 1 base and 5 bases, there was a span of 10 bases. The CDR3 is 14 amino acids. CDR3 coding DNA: TGTGCCAGCAGCTTAGGCCGGACGTTAGATACGCAGTATTTT. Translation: CASSLGRTLDTQYF.